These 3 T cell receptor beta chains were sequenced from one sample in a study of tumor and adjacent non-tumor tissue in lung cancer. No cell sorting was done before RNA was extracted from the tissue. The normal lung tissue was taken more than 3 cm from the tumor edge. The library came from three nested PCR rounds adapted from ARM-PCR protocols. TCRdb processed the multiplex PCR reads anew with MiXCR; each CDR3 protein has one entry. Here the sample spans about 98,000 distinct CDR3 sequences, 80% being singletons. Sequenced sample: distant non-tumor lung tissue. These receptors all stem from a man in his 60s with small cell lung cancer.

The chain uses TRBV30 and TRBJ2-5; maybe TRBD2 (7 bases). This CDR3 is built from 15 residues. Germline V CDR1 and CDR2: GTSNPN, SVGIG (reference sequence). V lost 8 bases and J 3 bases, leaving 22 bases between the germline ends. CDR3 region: CAPVGRGMLEETQYF. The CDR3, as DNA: TGTGCCCCTGTGGGGAGGGGGATGCTTGAAGAGACCCAGTACTTC.

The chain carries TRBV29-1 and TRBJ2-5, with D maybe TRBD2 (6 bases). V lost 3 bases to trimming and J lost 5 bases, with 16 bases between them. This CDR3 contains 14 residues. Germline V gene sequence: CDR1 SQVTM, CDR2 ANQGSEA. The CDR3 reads CSVDVPRGRETQYF. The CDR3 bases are TGCAGCGTTGACGTGCCGCGAGGGAGGGAGACCCAGTACTTC. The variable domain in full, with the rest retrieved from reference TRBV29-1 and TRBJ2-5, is SAVISQKPSRDICQRGTSLTIQCQVDSQVTMMFWYRQQPGQSLTLIATANQGSEATYESGFVIDKFPISRPNLTFSTLTVSNMSPEDSSIYLCSVDVPRGRETQYFGPGTRLLVL.

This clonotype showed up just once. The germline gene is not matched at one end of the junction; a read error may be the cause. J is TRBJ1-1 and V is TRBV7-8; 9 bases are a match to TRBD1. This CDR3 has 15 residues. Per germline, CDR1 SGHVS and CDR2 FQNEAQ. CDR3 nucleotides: TGTGCCAGCAGCTCTGGACAGGGGAAGGGCACTGAAGCTGTCTTT. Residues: CASSSGQGKGTEAVF.